The clone carrying this T cell receptor beta chain was seen repeatedly, ten times or more. The target antigen is unknown. First hyperthyroidism diagnosis is when the blood sample was obtained, before any ophthalmopathy symptoms. This specimen comes from a study of T cells in Graves' hyperthyroidism and ophthalmopathy. Study-level findings and limits: The model predicted ophthalmopathy a median around six months before onset. A 13 V-J model separated ophthalmopathy from stable hyperthyroidism. Most thyroid clonotypes expanded above 0.001 were also detected in blood.

The CDR3 regions of TCR beta were amplified from RNA transcripts. The HTBI primer set served for first-round RT-PCR of the TCR CDR3. In TCRdb, the multiplex PCR reads were re-called with MiXCR into one record per CDR3 protein. The repertoire includes roughly 260,000 distinct CDR3 sequences, roughly 15% of them detected once, and roughly 13% sits in the top ten. Sequencing was carried out using blood. The sequence was collected from a woman in her 40s with Graves' hyperthyroidism that later progressed to Graves' ophthalmopathy.

DNA for the CDR3: TGTGCCAGCAGCTTGGGGGGACTAGCGGGAGGGTTGTTCTTC. It codes for CASSLGGLAGGLFF. The chain combines TRBV7-2 with TRBJ2-1; TRBD2 agrees at 16 bases. Germline lookup yields CDR1 SGHTA and CDR2 FQGNSA. The CDR3 covers 14 residues. V was clipped by 3 bases and J by 15 bases; unmatched bases: 5.